This T cell receptor (beta chain) came from a study of CD8 T cells in ankylosing spondylitis. Each CDR3 protein is one row after TCRdb ran MiXCR on the 5' RACE reads. This table has some 200,000 distinct CDR3 sequences, roughly 25% appearing once. From germline, CDR1 is SGHRS and CDR2 YFSETQ. The CDR3 length is 17 residues. The V end was cut by 2 bases, the J end by 4 bases, with 16 bases between. V gene TRBV5-1 combines with J gene TRBJ2-6, with a possible D match to TRBD1 (6 bases). What was sequenced was blood, either unsorted or a sorted T cell fraction (not recorded which). The sequence came from a male donor with ankylosing spondylitis or in good health (not recorded which). CDR3 sequence: CASSFEGHPGGANVLTF. For the CDR3, the DNA is TGCGCCAGCAGCTTTGAGGGACACCCGGGAGGGGCCAACGTCCTGACTTTC.